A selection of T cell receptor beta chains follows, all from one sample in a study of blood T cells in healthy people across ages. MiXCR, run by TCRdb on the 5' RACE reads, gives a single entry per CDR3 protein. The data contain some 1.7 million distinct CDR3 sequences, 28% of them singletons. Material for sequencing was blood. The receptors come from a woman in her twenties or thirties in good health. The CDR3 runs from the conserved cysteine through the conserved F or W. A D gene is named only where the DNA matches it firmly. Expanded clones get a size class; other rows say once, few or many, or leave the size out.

CDR3aa: CASSSSGHGSVQYF; CDR3nt: TGTGCCAGCAGCTCCTCGGGACATGGGTCGGTCCAGTACTTC; v_gene: TRBV7-9; abundance: many; d_gene: -; j_gene: TRBJ2-5
CDR3aa: CASSARTSRNEQFF; CDR3nt: TGTGCCAGCAGTGCCCGGACTAGCCGAAATGAGCAGTTCTTC; v_gene: TRBV28; abundance: few; d_gene: TRBD2; j_gene: TRBJ2-1
CDR3aa: CASSLGLAEHEQYF; CDR3nt: TGCGCCAGCAGCTTGGGACTAGCGGAGCACGAGCAGTACTTC; v_gene: TRBV5-1; abundance: -; d_gene: TRBD2; j_gene: TRBJ2-7
CDR3aa: CASRQTRDQPQHF; CDR3nt: TGTGCCAGCCGCCAAACGAGGGACCAGCCCCAGCATTTT; v_gene: TRBV14; abundance: -; d_gene: -; j_gene: TRBJ1-5
CDR3aa: CASSRGGYGANVLTF; CDR3nt: TGTGCCAGCAGCCGAGGGGGTTACGGGGCCAACGTCCTGACTTTC; v_gene: TRBV7-2; abundance: few; d_gene: -; j_gene: TRBJ2-6
CDR3aa: CASSLASASTDTQYF; CDR3nt: TGTGCCAGCAGCTTAGCCAGTGCTAGCACAGATACGCAGTATTTT; v_gene: TRBV5-1; abundance: many; d_gene: -; j_gene: TRBJ2-3
CDR3aa: CATSRDYGEGMAFF; CDR3nt: TGTGCCACCAGCAGAGATTATGGGGAGGGCATGGCTTTCTTT; v_gene: TRBV15; abundance: -; d_gene: -; j_gene: TRBJ1-1
CDR3aa: CSALPHFTENQETQYF; CDR3nt: TGCAGCGCCCTTCCACACTTCACTGAGAATCAAGAGACCCAGTACTTC; v_gene: TRBV29-1; abundance: many; d_gene: -; j_gene: TRBJ2-5
CDR3aa: CATSDATKIYNEQYF; CDR3nt: TGTGCCACCAGTGACGCGACAAAAATCTACAATGAGCAGTACTTC; v_gene: TRBV24-1; abundance: -; d_gene: -; j_gene: TRBJ2-7
CDR3aa: CASSIGRLQETQYF; CDR3nt: TGTGCCAGCAGTATTGGACGGCTTCAAGAGACCCAGTACTTC; v_gene: TRBV27; abundance: -; d_gene: -; j_gene: TRBJ2-5
CDR3aa: CSARALGGRTDTQYF; CDR3nt: TGCAGTGCTAGGGCCCTAGGGGGGCGGACAGATACGCAGTATTTT; v_gene: TRBV20-1; abundance: -; d_gene: -; j_gene: TRBJ2-3
CDR3aa: CAISPGETGRGGTEAFF; CDR3nt: TGTGCCATCAGCCCGGGGGAGACAGGGCGTGGAGGGACTGAAGCTTTCTTT; v_gene: TRBV10-3; abundance: -; d_gene: TRBD1; j_gene: TRBJ1-1
CDR3aa: CASRYRASENEQFF; CDR3nt: TGTGCCAGCAGGTACAGGGCCTCGGAGAATGAGCAGTTCTTC; v_gene: TRBV5-6; abundance: few; d_gene: -; j_gene: TRBJ2-1
CDR3aa: CASTEQGAHRNTEAFF; CDR3nt: TGTGCCAGCACAGAACAGGGGGCTCATAGGAACACTGAAGCTTTCTTT; v_gene: TRBV5-5; abundance: -; d_gene: TRBD1; j_gene: TRBJ1-1
CDR3aa: CASSYESTDAQYF; CDR3nt: TGTGCCAGCAGTTATGAGAGCACAGATGCGCAGTATTTT; v_gene: TRBV6-5; abundance: -; d_gene: -; j_gene: TRBJ2-3
CDR3aa: CASSAPGLAGGEQYF; CDR3nt: TGTGCCAGCAGTGCACCGGGACTAGCGGGAGGCGAGCAGTACTTC; v_gene: TRBV25-1; abundance: -; d_gene: TRBD2; j_gene: TRBJ2-7
CDR3aa: CASSQGGQVGELFF; CDR3nt: TGTGCCAGCAGCCAAGGCGGACAGGTCGGGGAGCTGTTTTTT; v_gene: TRBV3-1; abundance: few; d_gene: TRBD1; j_gene: TRBJ2-2
CDR3aa: CASSQSRDLTDTQYF; CDR3nt: TGCGCCAGCAGCCAATCCCGGGACCTCACAGATACGCAGTATTTT; v_gene: TRBV4-3; abundance: many; d_gene: -; j_gene: TRBJ2-3
CDR3aa: CAISESGIKQFF; CDR3nt: TGTGCCATCAGTGAGTCGGGTATCAAGCAGTTCTTC; v_gene: TRBV10-3; abundance: few; d_gene: -; j_gene: TRBJ2-1
CDR3aa: CASSDSDRSSNQPQHF; CDR3nt: TGTGCCAGCAGTGACTCGGACAGAAGTAGCAATCAGCCCCAGCATTTT; v_gene: TRBV6-4; abundance: -; d_gene: -; j_gene: TRBJ1-5
CDR3aa: CSASQGASTGELFF; CDR3nt: TGCAGTGCTTCCCAGGGGGCGTCCACCGGGGAGCTGTTTTTT; v_gene: TRBV20-1; abundance: -; d_gene: TRBD1; j_gene: TRBJ2-2
CDR3aa: CASSQWHSGANVLTF; CDR3nt: TGTGCCAGCAGCCAGTGGCACTCTGGGGCCAACGTCCTGACTTTC; v_gene: TRBV7-7; abundance: few; d_gene: -; j_gene: TRBJ2-6
CDR3aa: CASSYSADAQYF; CDR3nt: TGTGCCAGCAGTTATAGTGCGGATGCGCAGTATTTT; v_gene: TRBV12-3/TRBV12-4; abundance: once; d_gene: -; j_gene: TRBJ2-3
CDR3aa: CASSLTGTGLATF; CDR3nt: TGTGCCAGCAGCTTGACCGGGACAGGGCTGGCCACCTTC; v_gene: TRBV5-5; abundance: few; d_gene: TRBD1; j_gene: TRBJ1-2